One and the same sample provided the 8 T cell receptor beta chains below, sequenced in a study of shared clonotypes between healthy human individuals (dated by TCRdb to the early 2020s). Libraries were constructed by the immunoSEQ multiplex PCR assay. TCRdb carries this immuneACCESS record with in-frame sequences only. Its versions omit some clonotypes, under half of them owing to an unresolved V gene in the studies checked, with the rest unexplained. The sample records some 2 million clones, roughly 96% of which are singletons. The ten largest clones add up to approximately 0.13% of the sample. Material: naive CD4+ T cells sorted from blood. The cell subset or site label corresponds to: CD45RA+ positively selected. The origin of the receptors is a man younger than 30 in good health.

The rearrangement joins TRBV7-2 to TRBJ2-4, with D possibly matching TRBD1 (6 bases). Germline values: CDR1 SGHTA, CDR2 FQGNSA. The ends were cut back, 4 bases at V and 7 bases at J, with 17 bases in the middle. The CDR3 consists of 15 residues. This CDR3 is CASSSSTEGVNIQYF. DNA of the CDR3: TGTGCCAGCAGCTCCTCCACCGAGGGGGTTAACATTCAGTACTTC.

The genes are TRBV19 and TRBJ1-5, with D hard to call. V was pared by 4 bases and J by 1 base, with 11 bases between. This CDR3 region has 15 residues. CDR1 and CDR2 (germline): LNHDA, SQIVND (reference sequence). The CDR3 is CASSTTPGSNQPQHF. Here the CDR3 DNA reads TGTGCCAGTAGTACGACACCCGGGAGCAATCAGCCCCAGCATTTT.

As DNA, the CDR3 is TGTGCCAGCTCACCACCCGGATCAGTATTCAAAAACATTCAGTACTTC. Translating gives CASSPPGSVFKNIQYF. The V and J genes are TRBV18 and TRBJ2-4; D call uncertain. The germline V gene has CDR1 KGHSH and CDR2 LQKENI. Deletions cut 0 bases from V and 3 bases from J, with 12 bases between. The CDR3 loop spans 16 amino acids.

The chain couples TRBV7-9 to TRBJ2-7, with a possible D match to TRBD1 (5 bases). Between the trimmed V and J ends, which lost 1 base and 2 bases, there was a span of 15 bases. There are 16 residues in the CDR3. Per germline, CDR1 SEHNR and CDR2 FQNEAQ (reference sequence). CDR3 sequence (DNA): TGTGCCAGCAGCTTAGGCGACAGCCTTGGGACCTACGAGCAGTACTTC. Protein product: CASSLGDSLGTYEQYF.

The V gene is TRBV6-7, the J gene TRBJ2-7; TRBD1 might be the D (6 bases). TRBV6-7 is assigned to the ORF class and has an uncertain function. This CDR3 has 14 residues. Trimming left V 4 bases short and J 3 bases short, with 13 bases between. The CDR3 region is CASSSPGQNYEQYF. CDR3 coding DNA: TGTGCCAGCAGTTCTCCGGGACAAAACTACGAGCAGTACTTC.

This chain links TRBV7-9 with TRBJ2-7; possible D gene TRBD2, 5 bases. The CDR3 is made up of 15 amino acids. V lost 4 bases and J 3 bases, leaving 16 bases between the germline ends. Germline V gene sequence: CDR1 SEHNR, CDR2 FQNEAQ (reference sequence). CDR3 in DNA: TGTGCCAGCAGCTCTCCCCGGGGAGTGGGCTACGAGCAGTACTTC. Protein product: CASSSPRGVGYEQYF.

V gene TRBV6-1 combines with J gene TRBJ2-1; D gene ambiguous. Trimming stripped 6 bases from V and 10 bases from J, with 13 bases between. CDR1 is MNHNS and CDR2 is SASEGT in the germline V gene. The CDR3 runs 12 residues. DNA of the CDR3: TGTGCCAGCAGGTCATCGGGCTGGGAGCAGTTCTTC. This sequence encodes CASRSSGWEQFF.

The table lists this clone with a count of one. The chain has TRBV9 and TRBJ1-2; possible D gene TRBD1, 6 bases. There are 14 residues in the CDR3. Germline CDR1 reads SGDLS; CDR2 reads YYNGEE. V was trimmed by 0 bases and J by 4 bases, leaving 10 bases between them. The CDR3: CASSVAGAGYGYTF. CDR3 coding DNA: TGTGCCAGCAGCGTAGCAGGGGCAGGCTATGGCTACACCTTC.